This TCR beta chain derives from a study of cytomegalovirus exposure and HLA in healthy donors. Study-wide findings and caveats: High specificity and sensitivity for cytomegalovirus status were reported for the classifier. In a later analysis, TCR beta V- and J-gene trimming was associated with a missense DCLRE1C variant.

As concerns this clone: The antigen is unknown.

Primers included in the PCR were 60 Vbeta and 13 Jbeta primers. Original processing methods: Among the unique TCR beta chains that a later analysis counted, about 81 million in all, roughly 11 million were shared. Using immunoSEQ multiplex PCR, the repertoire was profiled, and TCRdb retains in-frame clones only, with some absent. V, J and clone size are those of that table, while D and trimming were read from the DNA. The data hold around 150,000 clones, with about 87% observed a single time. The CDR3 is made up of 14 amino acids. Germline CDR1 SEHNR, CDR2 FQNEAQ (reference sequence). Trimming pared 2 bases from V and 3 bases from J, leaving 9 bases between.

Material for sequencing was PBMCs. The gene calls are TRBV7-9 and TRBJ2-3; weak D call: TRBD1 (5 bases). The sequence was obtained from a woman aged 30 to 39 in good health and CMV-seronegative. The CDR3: CASSLRQKTDTQYF. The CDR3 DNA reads TGTGCCAGCAGCTTAAGACAGAAGACAGATACGCAGTATTTT.